This TCR beta chain was obtained from a study of T cell responses to AZD1222 COVID-19 vaccine. Notes on the study in general: Across spike, vaccine-associated CD4 TCRs were found, dominant at 160-218 and 743-854. White British people made up most donors, females outnumbered males, and clonal diversity was possibly underestimated. The study found Spike-specific TCR breadth and depth rose after two AZD1222 doses. Seropositive at baseline were only a handful of AZD1222 recipients.

Of note for this clone: The antigen remains undetermined.

TCRdb's copy holds only in-frame clones and misses some; the assay was immunoSEQ multiplex PCR. The sample includes roughly 140,000 clones, about 93% of them seen just once. Germline loops: CDR1 SGDLS, CDR2 YYNGEE. The CDR3 runs 14 residues. Between the trimmed V and J ends, which lost 3 bases and 2 bases, there was a span of 12 bases. This TCR derives from an adult in good health. The specimen was peripheral blood, collected on day 0 of AZD1222 vaccination. V usage is TRBV9 and J usage is TRBJ2-7; D perhaps matches TRBD1 (6 bases). The CDR3 nucleotides read TGTGCCAGCAGCGCGCCGGGACATCCCTACGAGCAGTACTTC. Its translation: CASSAPGHPYEQYF.